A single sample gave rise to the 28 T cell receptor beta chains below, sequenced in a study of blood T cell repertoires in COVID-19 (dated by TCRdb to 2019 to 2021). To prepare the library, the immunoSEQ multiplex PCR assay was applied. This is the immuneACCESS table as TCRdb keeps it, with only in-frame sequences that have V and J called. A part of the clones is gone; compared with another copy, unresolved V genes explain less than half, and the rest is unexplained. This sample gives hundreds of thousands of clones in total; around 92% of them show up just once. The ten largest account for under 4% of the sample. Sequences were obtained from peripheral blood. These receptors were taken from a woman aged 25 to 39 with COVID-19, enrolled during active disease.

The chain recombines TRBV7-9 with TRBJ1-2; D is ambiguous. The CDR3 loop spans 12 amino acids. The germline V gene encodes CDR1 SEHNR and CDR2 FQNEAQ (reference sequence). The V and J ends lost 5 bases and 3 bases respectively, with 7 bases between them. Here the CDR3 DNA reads TGTGCCAGCAGCACACCTGACTATGGCTACACCTTC. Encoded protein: CASSTPDYGYTF.

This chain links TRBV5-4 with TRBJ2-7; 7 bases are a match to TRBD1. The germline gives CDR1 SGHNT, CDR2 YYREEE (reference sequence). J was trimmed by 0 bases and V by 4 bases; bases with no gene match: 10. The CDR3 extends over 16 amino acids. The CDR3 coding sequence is TGTGCCAGCAGCCGGAAAGGGGGCAGCATCTCCTACGAGCAGTACTTC. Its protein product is CASSRKGGSISYEQYF.

The CDR3 loop reads CASRADGQGNGYTF. In nucleotides, the CDR3 is TGTGCCAGCAGGGCAGACGGACAGGGGAATGGCTACACCTTC. This rearrangement joins TRBV27 to TRBJ1-2, with 9 nucleotides matching TRBD1. Germline lookup yields CDR1 MNHEY and CDR2 SMNVEV (reference sequence). The CDR3 runs 14 residues. V lost 6 bases and J lost 6; bases outside the gene matches: 8.

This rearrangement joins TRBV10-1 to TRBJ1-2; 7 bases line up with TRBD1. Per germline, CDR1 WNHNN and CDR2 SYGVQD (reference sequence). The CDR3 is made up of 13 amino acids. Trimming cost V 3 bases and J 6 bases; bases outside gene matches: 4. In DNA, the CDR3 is TGCGCCAGCAGTGAAGGGCAGGGGGATGGCTACACCTTC. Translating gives CASSEGQGDGYTF.

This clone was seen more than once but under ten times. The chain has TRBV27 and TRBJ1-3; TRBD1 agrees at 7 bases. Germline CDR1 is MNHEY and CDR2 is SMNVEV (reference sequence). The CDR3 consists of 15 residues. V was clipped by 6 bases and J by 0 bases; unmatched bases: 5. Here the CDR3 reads CASSSGDSSGNTIYF. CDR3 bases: TGTGCCAGCAGCTCAGGGGACAGCTCTGGAAACACCATATATTTT.

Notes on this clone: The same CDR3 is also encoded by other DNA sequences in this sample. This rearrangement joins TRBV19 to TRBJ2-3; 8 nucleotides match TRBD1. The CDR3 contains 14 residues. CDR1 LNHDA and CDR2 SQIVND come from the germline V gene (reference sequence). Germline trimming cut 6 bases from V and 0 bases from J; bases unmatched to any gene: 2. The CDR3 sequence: CASSDRGSTDTQYF. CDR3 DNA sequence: TGTGCCAGTAGCGACAGGGGCAGCACAGATACGCAGTATTTT.

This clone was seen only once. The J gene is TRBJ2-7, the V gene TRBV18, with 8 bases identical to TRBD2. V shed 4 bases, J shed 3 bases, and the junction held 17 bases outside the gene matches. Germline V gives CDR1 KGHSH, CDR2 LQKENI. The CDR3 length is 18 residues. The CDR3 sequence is CASSLANGTSGNLYEQYV. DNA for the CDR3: TGTGCCAGCTCACTCGCTAACGGAACTAGCGGAAACCTCTACGAGCAGTACGTC.

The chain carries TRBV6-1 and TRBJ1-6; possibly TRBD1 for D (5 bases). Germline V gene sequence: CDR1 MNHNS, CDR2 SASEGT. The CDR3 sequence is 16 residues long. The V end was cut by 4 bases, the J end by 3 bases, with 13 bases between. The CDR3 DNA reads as TGTGCCAGCAGTGGCGACAGTGTCTTCTATAATTCACCCCTCCACTTT. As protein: CASSGDSVFYNSPLHF.

CDR3 nucleotide sequence: TGTGCCAGCAGCCTCAGCTCCTACGAGCAGTACTTC. Protein: CASSLSSYEQYF. The rearrangement joins TRBV5-8 to TRBJ2-7; D call uncertain. This CDR3 has 12 residues. Germline CDR1 reads SGHTS; CDR2 reads YDEGEE. With 4 bases removed from V and 0 bases from J, the gap between germline ends came to 5 bases.

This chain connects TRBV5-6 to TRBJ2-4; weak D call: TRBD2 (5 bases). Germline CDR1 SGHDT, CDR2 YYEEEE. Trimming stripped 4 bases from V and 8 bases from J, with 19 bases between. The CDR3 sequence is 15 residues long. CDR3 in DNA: TGTGCCAGCAGCCTCTGGGGAGATTTCGTGGACATTCAGTACTTC. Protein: CASSLWGDFVDIQYF.

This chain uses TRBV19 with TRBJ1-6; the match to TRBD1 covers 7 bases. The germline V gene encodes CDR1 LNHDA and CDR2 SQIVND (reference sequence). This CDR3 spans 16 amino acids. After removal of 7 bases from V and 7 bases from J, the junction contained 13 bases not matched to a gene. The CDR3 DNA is TGTGCCAGTACTCTACAAATGGGGACAGCCAATTCACCCCTCCACTTT. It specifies CASTLQMGTANSPLHF.

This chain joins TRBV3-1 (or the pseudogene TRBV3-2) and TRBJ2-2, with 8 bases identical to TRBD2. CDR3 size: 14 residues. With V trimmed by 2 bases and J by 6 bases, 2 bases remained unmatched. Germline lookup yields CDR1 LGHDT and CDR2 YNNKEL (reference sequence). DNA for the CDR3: TGTGCCAGCAGCCAAACGGGGGGGTCCGGGGAGCTGTTTTTT. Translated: CASSQTGGSGELFF.

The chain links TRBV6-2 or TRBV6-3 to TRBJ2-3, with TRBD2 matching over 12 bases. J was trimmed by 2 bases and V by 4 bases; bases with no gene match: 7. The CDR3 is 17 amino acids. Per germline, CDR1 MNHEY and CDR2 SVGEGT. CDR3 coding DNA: TGTGCCAGCAGTTTCCTGACTAGCGGGGGCTTCACAGATACGCAGTATTTT. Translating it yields CASSFLTSGGFTDTQYF.

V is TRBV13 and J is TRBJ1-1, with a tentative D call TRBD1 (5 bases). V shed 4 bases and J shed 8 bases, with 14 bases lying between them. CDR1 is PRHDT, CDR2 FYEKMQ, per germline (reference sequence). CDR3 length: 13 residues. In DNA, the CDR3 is TGTGCCAGCAGCTCACTATTCGGACAAGAAGCTTTCTTT. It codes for CASSSLFGQEAFF.

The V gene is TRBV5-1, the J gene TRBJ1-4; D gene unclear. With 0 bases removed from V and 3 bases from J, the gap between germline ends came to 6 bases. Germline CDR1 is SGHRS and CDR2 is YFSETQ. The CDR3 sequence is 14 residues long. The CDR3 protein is CASSLDRSNEKLFF. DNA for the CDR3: TGCGCCAGCAGCTTGGATCGGTCTAATGAAAAACTGTTTTTT.

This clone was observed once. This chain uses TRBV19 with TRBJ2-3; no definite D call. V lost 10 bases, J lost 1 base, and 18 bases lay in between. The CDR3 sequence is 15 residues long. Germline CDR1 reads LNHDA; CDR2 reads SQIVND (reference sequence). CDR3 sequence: CATSVRLLGTDTQYF. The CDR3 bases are TGTGCCACTTCCGTCCGCCTATTGGGCACAGATACGCAGTATTTT.

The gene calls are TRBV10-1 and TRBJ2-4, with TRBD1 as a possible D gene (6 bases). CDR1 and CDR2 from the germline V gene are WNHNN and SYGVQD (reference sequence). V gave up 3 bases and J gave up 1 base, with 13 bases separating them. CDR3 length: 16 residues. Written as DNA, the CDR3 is TGCGCCAGCAGTGAACAGGGCGATGGGGCCAAAAACATTCAGTACTTC. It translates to CASSEQGDGAKNIQYF.

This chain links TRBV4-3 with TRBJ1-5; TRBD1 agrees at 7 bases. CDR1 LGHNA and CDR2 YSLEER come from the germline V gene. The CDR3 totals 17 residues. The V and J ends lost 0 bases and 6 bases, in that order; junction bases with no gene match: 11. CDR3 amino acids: CASSQDYTGAISQPQHF. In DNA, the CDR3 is TGCGCCAGCAGCCAAGATTACACAGGGGCTATAAGTCAGCCCCAGCATTTT.

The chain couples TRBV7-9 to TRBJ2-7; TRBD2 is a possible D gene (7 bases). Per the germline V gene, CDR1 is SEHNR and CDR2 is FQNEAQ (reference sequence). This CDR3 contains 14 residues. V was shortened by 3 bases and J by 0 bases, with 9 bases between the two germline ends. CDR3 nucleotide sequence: TGTGCCAGCAGCTTTGGGGGGGCCTCCTACGAGCAGTACGTC. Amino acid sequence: CASSFGGASYEQYV.

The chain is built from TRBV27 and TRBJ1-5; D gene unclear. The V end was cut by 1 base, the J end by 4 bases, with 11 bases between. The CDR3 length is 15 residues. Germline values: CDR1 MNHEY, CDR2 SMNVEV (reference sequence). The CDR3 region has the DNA TGTGCCAGCAGTTTATTCCGGGCGGGGAATCAGCCCCAGCATTTT. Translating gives CASSLFRAGNQPQHF.

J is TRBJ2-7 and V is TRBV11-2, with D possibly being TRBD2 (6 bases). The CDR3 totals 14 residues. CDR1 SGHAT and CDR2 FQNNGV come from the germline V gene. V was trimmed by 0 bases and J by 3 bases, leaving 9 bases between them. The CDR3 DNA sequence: TGTGCCAGCAGCTTAGATCAGGGACTCTACGAGCAGTACTTC. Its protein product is CASSLDQGLYEQYF.

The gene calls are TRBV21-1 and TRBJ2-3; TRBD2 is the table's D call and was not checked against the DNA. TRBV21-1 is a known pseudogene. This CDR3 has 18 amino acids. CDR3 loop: CASSITGLAGKSTDTQYF. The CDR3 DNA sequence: TGTGCCAGCAGCATAACAGGGCTAGCGGGAAAGAGCACAGATACGCAGTATTTT.

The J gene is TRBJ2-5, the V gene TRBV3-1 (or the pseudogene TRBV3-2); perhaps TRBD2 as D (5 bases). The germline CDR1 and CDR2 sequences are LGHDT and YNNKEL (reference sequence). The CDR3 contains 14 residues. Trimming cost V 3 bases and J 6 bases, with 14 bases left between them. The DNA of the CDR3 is TGTGCCAGCAGCCAGCACCTAGCTCCCCAGACCCAGTACTTC. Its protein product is CASSQHLAPQTQYF.

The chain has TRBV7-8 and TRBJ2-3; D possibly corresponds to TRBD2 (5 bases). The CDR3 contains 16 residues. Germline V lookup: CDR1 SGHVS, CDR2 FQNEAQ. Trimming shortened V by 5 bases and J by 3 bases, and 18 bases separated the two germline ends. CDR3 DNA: TGTGCCAGCAGCGCCCAGGACTCCTACCGGACAGATACGCAGTATTTT. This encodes CASSAQDSYRTDTQYF.

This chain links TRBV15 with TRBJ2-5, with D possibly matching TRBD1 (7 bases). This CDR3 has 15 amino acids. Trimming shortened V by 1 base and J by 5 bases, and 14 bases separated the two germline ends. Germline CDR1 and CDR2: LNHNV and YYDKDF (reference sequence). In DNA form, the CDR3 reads TGTGCCACCAGCAGAGCCACCCCAGGGGGGGAGACCCAGTACTTC. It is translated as CATSRATPGGETQYF. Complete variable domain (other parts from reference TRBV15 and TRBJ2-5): DAMVIQNPRYQVTQFGKPVTLSCSQTLNHNVMYWYQQKSSQAPKLLFHYYDKDFNNEADTPDNFQSRRPNTSFCFLDIRSPGLGDTAMYLCATSRATPGGETQYFGPGTRLLVL.

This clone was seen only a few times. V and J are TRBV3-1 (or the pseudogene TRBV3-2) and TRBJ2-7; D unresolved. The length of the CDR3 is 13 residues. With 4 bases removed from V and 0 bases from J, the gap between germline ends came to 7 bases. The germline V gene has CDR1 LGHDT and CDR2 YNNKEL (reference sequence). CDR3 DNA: TGTGCCAGCAGCCCCACGGGCTCCTACGAGCAGTACTTC. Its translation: CASSPTGSYEQYF.

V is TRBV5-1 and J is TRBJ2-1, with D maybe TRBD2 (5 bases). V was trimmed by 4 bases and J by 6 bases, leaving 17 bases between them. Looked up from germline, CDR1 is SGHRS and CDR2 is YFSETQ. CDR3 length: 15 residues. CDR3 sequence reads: CASSLSAPRANEQFF. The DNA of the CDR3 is TGCGCCAGCAGCCTCTCGGCTCCGCGGGCCAATGAGCAGTTCTTC.

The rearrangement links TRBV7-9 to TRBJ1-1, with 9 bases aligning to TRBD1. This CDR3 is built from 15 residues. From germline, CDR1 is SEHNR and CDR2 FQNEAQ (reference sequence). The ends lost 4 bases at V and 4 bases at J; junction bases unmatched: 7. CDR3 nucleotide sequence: TGTGCCAGCAGCTCAGGGACAGGGAGGGGCACTGAAGCTTTCTTT. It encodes CASSSGTGRGTEAFF.